This T cell receptor (beta chain) was captured by sequencing in a study of T cells in tuberculosis. After thawing and overnight rest, PBMC were stained with GMM-loaded CD1B tetramer, viability dye and anti-CD3 for sorting. CD1B tetramers were loaded with Rhodococcus equi-derived C32 glucose monomycolate. The ends were cut back, 3 bases at V and 0 bases at J, with 9 bases in the middle. Germline V gene lookup returns CDR1 MGHDK and CDR2 SYGVNS. The CDR3 is made up of 15 amino acids. Libraries were prepared by immunoSEQ multiplex PCR; TCRdb keeps only in-frame clonotypes and omits some of them. The sample lists some 90,000 clones; approximately 90% were seen once.

This clonotype was obtained from an adult woman with latent tuberculosis. The chain is built from TRBV25-1 and TRBJ2-1; D not resolved. The sequenced material came from CD1b-GMM tetramer-negative cells sorted from PBMCs. CDR3 nucleotides: TGTGCCAGCAGTGATCGTCGGAGCTCCTACAATGAGCAGTTCTTC. Amino acid sequence: CASSDRRSSYNEQFF.